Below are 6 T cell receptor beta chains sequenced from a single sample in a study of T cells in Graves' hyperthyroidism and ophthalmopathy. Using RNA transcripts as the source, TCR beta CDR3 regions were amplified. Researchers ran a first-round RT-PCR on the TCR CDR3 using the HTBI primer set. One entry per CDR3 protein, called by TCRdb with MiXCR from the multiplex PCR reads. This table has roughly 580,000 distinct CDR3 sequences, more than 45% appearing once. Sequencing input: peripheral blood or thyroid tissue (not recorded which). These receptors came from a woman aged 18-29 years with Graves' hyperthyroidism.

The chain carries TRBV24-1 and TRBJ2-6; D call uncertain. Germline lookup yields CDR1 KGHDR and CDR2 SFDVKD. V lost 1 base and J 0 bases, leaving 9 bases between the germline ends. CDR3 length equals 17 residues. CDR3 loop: CATSDFGGLSGANVLTF. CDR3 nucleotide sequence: TGTGCCACCAGTGATTTTGGCGGCCTCTCTGGGGCCAACGTCCTGACTTTC.

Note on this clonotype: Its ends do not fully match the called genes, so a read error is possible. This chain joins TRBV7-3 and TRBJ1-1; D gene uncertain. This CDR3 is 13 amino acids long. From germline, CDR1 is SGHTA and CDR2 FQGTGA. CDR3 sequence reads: CAGSYLDHTEAFF. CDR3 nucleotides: TGTGCCGGCAGCTATCTGGACCACACTGAAGCTTTCTTT.

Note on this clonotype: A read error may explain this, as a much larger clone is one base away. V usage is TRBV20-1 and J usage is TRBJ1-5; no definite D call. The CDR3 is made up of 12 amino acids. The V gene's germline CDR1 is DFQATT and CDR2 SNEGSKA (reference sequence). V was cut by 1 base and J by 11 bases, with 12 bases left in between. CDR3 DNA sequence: TGCAGTGCTAGAGTGCAGGTCCAGACCCAGCATTTT. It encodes CSARVQVQTQHF.

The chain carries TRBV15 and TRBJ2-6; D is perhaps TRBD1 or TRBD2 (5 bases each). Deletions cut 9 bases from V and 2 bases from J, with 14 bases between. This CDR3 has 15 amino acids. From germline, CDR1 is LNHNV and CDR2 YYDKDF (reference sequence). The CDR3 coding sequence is TGTGCCACTTACGAGGGGTATCCTGGGGCCAACGTCCTGACTTTC. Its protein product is CATYEGYPGANVLTF.

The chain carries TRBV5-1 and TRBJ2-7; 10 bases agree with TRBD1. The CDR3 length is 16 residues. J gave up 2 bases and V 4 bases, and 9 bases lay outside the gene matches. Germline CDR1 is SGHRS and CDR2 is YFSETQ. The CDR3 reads CASSAPDRGTTYEQYF. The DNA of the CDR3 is TGCGCCAGCAGCGCCCCGGACAGGGGGACAACCTACGAGCAGTACTTC.

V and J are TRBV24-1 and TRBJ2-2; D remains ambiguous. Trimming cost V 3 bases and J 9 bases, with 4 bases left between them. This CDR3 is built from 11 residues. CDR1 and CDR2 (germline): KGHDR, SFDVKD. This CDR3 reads CATSDHRELFF. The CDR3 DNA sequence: TGTGCCACCAGTGATCATCGGGAGCTGTTTTTT.